These 25 T cell receptor beta chains originate from one sample sequenced in a study of cytomegalovirus exposure and HLA in healthy donors. With 60 Vbeta and 13 Jbeta primers, the PCR was carried out. The method was immunoSEQ multiplex PCR; TCRdb's version includes in-frame clones alone and lacks a portion of them. The profile shows 150,000 to 200,000 clones, just over 70% of them singletons. The specimen sequenced was PBMCs. The receptors originated from a man aged 18 to 29 in good health and CMV-seropositive.

The J gene is TRBJ1-4, the V gene TRBV5-1; D is perhaps TRBD1 (6 bases). This CDR3 comprises 15 residues. V gave up 4 bases and J gave up 0 bases, with 10 bases separating them. Germline assignment: CDR1 SGHRS and CDR2 YFSETQ. The CDR3 DNA sequence: TGCGCCAGCAGCGTCGACAGGACAACTAATGAAAAACTGTTTTTT. Translating it yields CASSVDRTTNEKLFF. The whole variable domain, filled in from reference TRBV5-1 and TRBJ1-4, reads KAGVTQTPRYLIKTRGQQVTLSCSPISGHRSVSWYQQTPGQGLQFLFEYFSETQRNKGNFPGRFSGRQFSNSRSEMNVSTLELGDSALYLCASSVDRTTNEKLFFGSGTQLSVL.

The CDR3 is CASSPKTSGGMYEQFF. The CDR3 DNA reads TGTGCCTCTAGTCCTAAGACTAGCGGGGGGATGTATGAGCAGTTCTTC. The rearrangement joins TRBV2 to TRBJ2-1, with 13 positions matching TRBD2. The CDR3 runs to 16 residues. Germline CDR1 and CDR2: SNHLY and FYNNEI. V trimming: 11 bases; J trimming: 8 bases; junction bases outside the gene matches: 15.

The V gene is TRBV10-3, the J gene TRBJ2-7; the D gene is possibly TRBD2 (5 bases). The CDR3 sequence is 13 residues long. The V gene lost 5 bases and the J gene lost 6 bases, with 14 bases spanning the gap. Germline V gene data show CDR1 as ENHRY and CDR2 as SYGVKD. The CDR3 reads CAISPGSLGEQYV. The CDR3 bases are TGTGCCATCAGTCCGGGATCCCTAGGCGAGCAGTACGTC.

This clone has a single count. This chain connects TRBV5-4 to TRBJ1-1, with D tentatively TRBD1 (5 bases). V shed 1 base and J shed 0 bases, with 19 bases lying between them. Looked up from germline, CDR1 is SGHNT and CDR2 is YYREEE (reference sequence). The CDR3 loop spans 18 amino acids. The CDR3 loop is CASSLNGGSRKMNTEAFF. The DNA for the CDR3 is TGTGCCAGCAGCTTGAACGGGGGGTCCAGGAAAATGAACACTGAAGCTTTCTTT.

The J gene is TRBJ1-1, the V gene TRBV6-1; D gene unclear. This CDR3 is built from 13 residues. The V end lost 4 bases, the J end lost 2 bases, and 8 bases lay between the germline ends. Germline CDR1 and CDR2: MNHNS and SASEGT. The CDR3 nucleotides are TGTGCCAGCAGTGTGGAGTTAAACACTGAAGCTTTCTTT. Its protein is CASSVELNTEAFF.

The V gene is TRBV7-3, the J gene TRBJ2-3; 9 nucleotides match TRBD2. Germline assignment: CDR1 SGHTA and CDR2 FQGTGA. V shed 6 bases, J shed 0 bases, and the junction held 4 bases outside the gene matches. The CDR3 has 15 amino acids. DNA for the CDR3: TGTGCCAGCAGTTGGCGGGGGGGGAGCACAGATACGCAGTATTTT. Translated: CASSWRGGSTDTQYF.

This chain links TRBV19 with TRBJ1-4; 11 nucleotides line up with TRBD1. CDR3 size: 15 residues. After removal of 6 bases from V and 7 bases from J, the junction contained 7 bases not matched to a gene. The germline CDR1 and CDR2 sequences are LNHDA and SQIVND (reference sequence). CDR3 protein: CASSSTGTGGEKLFF. CDR3 in DNA: TGTGCCAGTAGCAGCACCGGGACAGGGGGTGAAAAACTGTTTTTT.

This clone was seen only once. The rearrangement uses TRBV11-2 and TRBJ2-5; TRBD1 aligns across 9 bases. The germline CDR1 and CDR2 sequences are SGHAT and FQNNGV. CDR3 length equals 14 residues. V shed 5 bases and J 2 bases; nucleotides not matched to a gene: 3. In DNA form, the CDR3 reads TGTGCCAGCAGCCCGGGACAGGGACAAGAGACCCAGTACTTC. It is translated as CASSPGQGQETQYF. Drawing the rest from reference TRBV11-2 and TRBJ2-5, the complete variable domain is EAGVAQSPRYKIIEKRQSVAFWCNPISGHATLYWYQQILGQGPKLLIQFQNNGVVDDSQLPKDRFSAERLKGVDSTLKIQPAKLEDSAVYLCASSPGQGQETQYFGPGTRLLVL.

The chain couples TRBV7-9 to TRBJ2-1, with 10 bases lining up with TRBD2. V was clipped by 1 base and J by 7 bases; unmatched bases: 10. CDR3 length: 17 residues. Germline CDR1 reads SEHNR; CDR2 reads FQNEAQ (reference sequence). CDR3 DNA sequence: TGTGCCAGCAGCTTAGTACGGCCTAGCGGGAGAAGTAATGAGCAGTTCTTC. The encoded protein is CASSLVRPSGRSNEQFF.

The chain joins TRBV11-1 to TRBJ1-1; 8 nucleotides agree with TRBD1. The V segment lost 5 bases and the J segment 4 bases; nucleotides outside the gene matches: 6. Germline CDR1 SGHAT, CDR2 FQDESV (reference sequence). The CDR3 consists of 14 residues. CDR3 residues: CASSAYRGTTEAFF. CDR3 nucleotides: TGTGCCAGCAGCGCCTACAGGGGGACCACTGAAGCTTTCTTT.

The chain couples TRBV30 to TRBJ1-1; 7 nucleotides line up with TRBD1. Germline V gene sequence: CDR1 GTSNPN, CDR2 SVGIG (reference sequence). The CDR3 loop spans 13 amino acids. Unmatched junction bases numbered 3, after V lost 3 bases and J lost 2 bases. The DNA for the CDR3 is TGTGCCTGGAGAAAGGGGGCAAACACTGAAGCTTTCTTT. This encodes CAWRKGANTEAFF. Full variable domain (missing parts from reference TRBV30 and TRBJ1-1): SQTIHQWPATLVQPVGSPLSLECTVEGTSNPNLYWYRQAAGRGLQLLFYSVGIGQISSEVPQNLSASRPQDRQFILSSKKLLLSDSGFYLCAWRKGANTEAFFGQGTRLTVV.

The chain carries TRBV19 and TRBJ2-3; TRBD1 is a possible D gene (6 bases). The CDR3 runs to 16 residues. Trimming removed 3 bases from V and 0 bases from J, with 13 bases in between. The germline V gene has CDR1 LNHDA and CDR2 SQIVND (reference sequence). As DNA, the CDR3 is TGTGCCAGTAGTATCACCGGACAGTCTAGCACAGATACGCAGTATTTT. It specifies CASSITGQSSTDTQYF.

The chain is built from TRBV14 and TRBJ2-5; TRBD1 matches 7 bases. V lost 4 bases to trimming and J lost 10 bases; unmatched junction nucleotides: 6. Germline CDR1 reads SGHDN; CDR2 reads FVKESK. The CDR3 has 12 residues. For the CDR3, the DNA is TGTGCCAGCAGCCGACAGGGTCCGATCCAGTACTTC. Residues: CASSRQGPIQYF. The full variable domain, completed using reference TRBV14 and TRBJ2-5, is EAGVTQFPSHSVIEKGQTVTLRCDPISGHDNLYWYRRVMGKEIKFLLHFVKESKQDESGMPNNRFLAERTGGTYSTLKVQPAELEDSGVYFCASSRQGPIQYFGPGTRLLVL.

V is TRBV5-6 and J is TRBJ1-1; 7 nucleotides line up with TRBD1. CDR1 is SGHDT and CDR2 is YYEEEE in the germline V gene. The V and J ends lost 3 bases and 3 bases, in that order; junction bases with no gene match: 8. This CDR3 comprises 15 residues. CDR3: CASSWAGTVDTEAFF. The CDR3 nucleotides read TGTGCCAGCAGCTGGGCCGGGACAGTTGACACTGAAGCTTTCTTT.

The chain links TRBV6-5 to TRBJ1-6; D is possibly TRBD1 (5 bases). The ends were cut back, 2 bases at V and 7 bases at J, with 15 bases in the middle. CDR1 is MNHEY and CDR2 is SVGAGI in the germline V gene. The CDR3 totals 16 residues. The CDR3 is CASSYGSWGENSPLHF. The CDR3 bases are TGTGCCAGCAGTTACGGATCCTGGGGGGAAAATTCACCCCTCCACTTT.

The rearrangement uses TRBV2 and TRBJ2-7; TRBD1 is a possible D gene (6 bases). CDR3 length: 14 residues. CDR1 is SNHLY, CDR2 FYNNEI, per germline. The V gene lost 2 bases and the J gene lost 0 bases, with 8 bases spanning the gap. The CDR3 is CASSESGVSYEQYV. CDR3 nucleotide sequence: TGTGCCAGCAGTGAATCAGGGGTCTCCTACGAGCAGTACGTC.

The CDR3 DNA is TGCGCCAGCAGTGAGGGCGACAGGGTTTGTTCACCCCTCCACTTT. Translated: CASSEGDRVCSPLHF. The V call is TRBV10-1, the J call TRBJ1-6, with 7 nucleotides matching TRBD1. The CDR3 is 15 amino acids. V gave up 2 bases and J gave up 9 bases; unmatched junction bases: 7. Germline V gives CDR1 WNHNN, CDR2 SYGVQD (reference sequence).

The V gene is TRBV6-1, the J gene TRBJ2-7, with a tentative D call TRBD1 (5 bases). V was cut by 2 bases and J by 7 bases, with 9 bases left in between. CDR3 length: 12 amino acids. The germline V gene encodes CDR1 MNHNS and CDR2 SASEGT. CDR3 bases: TGTGCCAGCAGTGAAATGTCAGGGGAGCAGTACGTC. Its translation: CASSEMSGEQYV.

Regarding this clone: One end of the junction varies from germline; a read error may be responsible. The genes are TRBV6-5 and TRBJ1-2; no definite D call. CDR3 length equals 15 residues. Germline V gives CDR1 MNHEY, CDR2 SVGAGI. In DNA form, the CDR3 reads TGTGCCAGCAGTAACTCTATTACTGGGCTCTATGGCTACACCTTC. Its translation is CASSNSITGLYGYTF.

The chain links TRBV27 to TRBJ1-5; D uncertain. Trimming shortened V by 2 bases and J by 5 bases, and 7 bases separated the two germline ends. This CDR3 has 13 amino acids. Germline V gene lookup returns CDR1 MNHEY and CDR2 SMNVEV (reference sequence). In DNA, the CDR3 is TGTGCCAGCAGTTTAGGCGGGGATCAGCCCCAGCATTTT. Its translation: CASSLGGDQPQHF.

The chain recombines TRBV11-2 with TRBJ1-4, with D uncertain. Trimming pared 1 base from V and 8 bases from J, leaving 8 bases between. CDR1 and CDR2 from the germline V gene are SGHAT and FQNNGV. The CDR3 is made up of 13 amino acids. The CDR3 here is CASSLAGGEKLFF. CDR3 coding DNA: TGTGCCAGCAGCTTAGCGGGTGGGGAAAAACTGTTTTTT.

The gene calls are TRBV14 and TRBJ1-2; a weak D match, TRBD1 (5 bases). The CDR3 loop spans 16 amino acids. Germline values: CDR1 SGHDN, CDR2 FVKESK. V was cut by 4 bases and J by 7 bases, with 22 bases left in between. This CDR3 is CASSPLTQGWSAGYTF. The CDR3 nucleotides are TGTGCCAGCAGCCCACTTACCCAGGGATGGTCGGCTGGCTACACCTTC. Supplemented by reference TRBV14 and TRBJ1-2, the full variable domain reads EAGVTQFPSHSVIEKGQTVTLRCDPISGHDNLYWYRRVMGKEIKFLLHFVKESKQDESGMPNNRFLAERTGGTYSTLKVQPAELEDSGVYFCASSPLTQGWSAGYTFGSGTRLTVV.

The V and J genes are TRBV11-2 and TRBJ2-1; 8 bases are a match to TRBD1. The trim removed 7 bases at V and 5 bases at J, leaving 7 bases unmatched. The germline CDR1 and CDR2 sequences are SGHAT and FQNNGV. The CDR3 loop spans 14 amino acids. CDR3 residues: CASTLPGQDNEQFF. The CDR3 nucleotides read TGTGCCAGCACACTGCCGGGACAGGACAATGAGCAGTTCTTC.

The rearrangement joins TRBV11-3 to TRBJ1-1; 8 bases align to TRBD1. Germline V gene sequence: CDR1 SGHNT, CDR2 YENEEA. V was pared by 4 bases and J by 0 bases, with 7 bases of the junction left unmatched. This CDR3 has 16 amino acids. The CDR3 DNA reads as TGTGCCAGCAGCTCGGGGCCAGGGGGCGTGAACACTGAAGCTTTCTTT. Translated, it gives CASSSGPGGVNTEAFF. The full variable domain, its missing parts supplied by reference TRBV11-3 and TRBJ1-1, is EAGVVQSPRYKIIEKKQPVAFWCNPISGHNTLYWYLQNLGQGPELLIRYENEEAVDDSQLPKDRFSAERLKGVDSTLKIQPAELGDSAVYLCASSSGPGGVNTEAFFGQGTRLTVV.

The chain has TRBV27 and TRBJ1-1; D possibly corresponds to TRBD1 (5 bases). Germline V gene sequence: CDR1 MNHEY, CDR2 SMNVEV (reference sequence). The CDR3 runs 14 residues. V gave up 7 bases and J gave up 4 bases, with 16 bases separating them. The CDR3 region is CASTWGSSSTEAFF. The CDR3, as DNA: TGTGCCAGCACCTGGGGCTCTTCGAGCACTGAAGCTTTCTTT.